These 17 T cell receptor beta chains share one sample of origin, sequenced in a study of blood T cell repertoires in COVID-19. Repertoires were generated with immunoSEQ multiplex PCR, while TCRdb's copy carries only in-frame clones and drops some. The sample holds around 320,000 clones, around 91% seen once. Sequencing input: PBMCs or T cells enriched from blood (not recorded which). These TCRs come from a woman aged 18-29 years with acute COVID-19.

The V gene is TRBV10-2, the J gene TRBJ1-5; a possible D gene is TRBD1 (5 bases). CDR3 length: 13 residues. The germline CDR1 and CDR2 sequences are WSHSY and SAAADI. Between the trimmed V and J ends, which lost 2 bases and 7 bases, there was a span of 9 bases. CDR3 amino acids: CASSEQGVQPQHF. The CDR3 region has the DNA TGCGCCAGCAGTGAGCAAGGGGTACAGCCCCAGCATTTT.

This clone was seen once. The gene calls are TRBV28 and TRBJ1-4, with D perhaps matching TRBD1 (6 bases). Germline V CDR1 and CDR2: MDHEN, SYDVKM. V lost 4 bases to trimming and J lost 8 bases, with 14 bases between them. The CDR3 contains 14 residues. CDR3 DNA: TGTGCCAGCAGTTCGAAAGACAGGTGGGAAAAACTGTTTTTT. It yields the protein CASSSKDRWEKLFF.

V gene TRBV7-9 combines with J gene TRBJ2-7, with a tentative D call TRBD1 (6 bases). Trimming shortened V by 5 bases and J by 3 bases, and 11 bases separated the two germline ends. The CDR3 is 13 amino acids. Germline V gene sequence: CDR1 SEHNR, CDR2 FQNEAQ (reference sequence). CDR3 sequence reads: CASSQRDNYEQYF. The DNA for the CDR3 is TGTGCCAGCAGCCAAAGGGACAACTACGAGCAGTACTTC.

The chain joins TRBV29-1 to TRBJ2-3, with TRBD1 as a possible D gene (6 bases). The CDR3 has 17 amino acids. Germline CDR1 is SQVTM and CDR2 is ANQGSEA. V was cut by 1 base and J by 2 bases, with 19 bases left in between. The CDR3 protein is CSVEGKEGTRFTDTQYF. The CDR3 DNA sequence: TGCAGCGTTGAAGGTAAAGAAGGGACAAGGTTCACAGATACGCAGTATTTT.

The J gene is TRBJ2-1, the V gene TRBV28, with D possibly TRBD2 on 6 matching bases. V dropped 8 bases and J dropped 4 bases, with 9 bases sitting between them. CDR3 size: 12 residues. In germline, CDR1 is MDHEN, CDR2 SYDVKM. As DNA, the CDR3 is TGTGCCAGCCGGCGGGAATACAATGAGCAGTTCTTC. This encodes CASRREYNEQFF.

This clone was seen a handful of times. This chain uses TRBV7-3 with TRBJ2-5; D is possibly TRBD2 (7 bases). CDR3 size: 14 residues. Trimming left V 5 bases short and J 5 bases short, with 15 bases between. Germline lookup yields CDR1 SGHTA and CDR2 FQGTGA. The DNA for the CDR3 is TGTGCCAGCAGCCCGACAACGGGGGGCGAGACCCAGTACTTC. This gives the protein CASSPTTGGETQYF.

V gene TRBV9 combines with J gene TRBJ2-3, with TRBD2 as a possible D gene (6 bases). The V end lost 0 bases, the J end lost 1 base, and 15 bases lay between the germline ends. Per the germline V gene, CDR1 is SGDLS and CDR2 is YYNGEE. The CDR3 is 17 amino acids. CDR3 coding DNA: TGTGCCAGCAGCGTAGGCTTAGCGGTGAGGGGCACAGATACGCAGTATTTT. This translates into CASSVGLAVRGTDTQYF.

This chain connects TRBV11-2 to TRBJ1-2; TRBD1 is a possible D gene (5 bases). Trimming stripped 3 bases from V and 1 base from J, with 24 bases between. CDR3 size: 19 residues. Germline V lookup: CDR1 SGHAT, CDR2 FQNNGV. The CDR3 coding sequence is TGTGCCAGCAGCTTGCAAGATAATCGTGGTGCCAGGGTTAACTATGGCTACACCTTC. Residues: CASSLQDNRGARVNYGYTF.

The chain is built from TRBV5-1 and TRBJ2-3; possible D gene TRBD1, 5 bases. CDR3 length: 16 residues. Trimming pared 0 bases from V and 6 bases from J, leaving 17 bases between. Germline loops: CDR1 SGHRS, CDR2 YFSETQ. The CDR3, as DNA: TGCGCCAGCAGCTTGGAAGAGGCCAGGGTCCCCGATACGCAGTATTTT. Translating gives CASSLEEARVPDTQYF.

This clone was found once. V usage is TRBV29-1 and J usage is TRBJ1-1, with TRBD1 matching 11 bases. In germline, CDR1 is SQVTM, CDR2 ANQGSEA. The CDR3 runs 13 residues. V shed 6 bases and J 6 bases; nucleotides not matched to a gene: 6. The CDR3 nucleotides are TGCAGCGTCAAAGGACAGGGGGCAGCTGAAGCTTTCTTT. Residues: CSVKGQGAAEAFF.

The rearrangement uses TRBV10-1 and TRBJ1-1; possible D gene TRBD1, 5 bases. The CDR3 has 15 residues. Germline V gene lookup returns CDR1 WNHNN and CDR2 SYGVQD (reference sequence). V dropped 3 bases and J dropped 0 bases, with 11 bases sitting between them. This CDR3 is CASSDRRGLNTEAFF. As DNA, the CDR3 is TGCGCCAGCAGTGACCGGAGGGGACTGAACACTGAAGCTTTCTTT.

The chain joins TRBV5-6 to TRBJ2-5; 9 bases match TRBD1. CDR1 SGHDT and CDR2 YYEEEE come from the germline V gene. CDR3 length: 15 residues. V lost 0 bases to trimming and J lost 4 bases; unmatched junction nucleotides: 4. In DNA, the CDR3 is TGTGCCAGCAGCTTGGGGACAGGGGTTCGAGAGACCCAGTACTTC. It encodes CASSLGTGVRETQYF.

The CDR3 reads CASSREGSEGTGELFF. The CDR3 nucleotides are TGTGCCAGTTCCCGAGAAGGTAGCGAAGGCACCGGGGAGCTGTTTTTT. This chain connects TRBV19 to TRBJ2-2; possible D gene TRBD2, 5 bases. V was trimmed by 8 bases and J by 4 bases, leaving 20 bases between them. Germline lookup yields CDR1 LNHDA and CDR2 SQIVND (reference sequence). CDR3 length: 16 residues.

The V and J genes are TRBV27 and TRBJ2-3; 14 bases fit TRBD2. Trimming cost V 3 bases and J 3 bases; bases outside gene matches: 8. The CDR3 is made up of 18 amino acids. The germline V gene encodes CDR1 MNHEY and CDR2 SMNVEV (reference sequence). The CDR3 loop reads CASSFRTSGRKVTDTQYF. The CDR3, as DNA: TGTGCCAGCAGTTTTCGGACTAGCGGGAGGAAGGTTACAGATACGCAGTATTTT.

The CDR3 nucleotides read TGTGCCACCGTGAGGGGGAATGAGCAGTTCTTC. This encodes CATVRGNEQFF. V gene TRBV10-3 combines with J gene TRBJ2-1, with D perhaps TRBD1 (6 bases). Germline lookup yields CDR1 ENHRY and CDR2 SYGVKD. The germline V and J ends were trimmed by 10 bases and 7 bases, with 11 bases remaining between them. This CDR3 is built from 11 residues.

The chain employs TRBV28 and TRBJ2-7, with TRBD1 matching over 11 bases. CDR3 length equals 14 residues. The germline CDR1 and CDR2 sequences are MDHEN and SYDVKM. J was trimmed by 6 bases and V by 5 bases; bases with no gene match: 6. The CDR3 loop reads CASSRSGTGGEQYF. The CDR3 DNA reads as TGTGCCAGCAGTCGTTCCGGGACAGGGGGCGAGCAGTACTTC.

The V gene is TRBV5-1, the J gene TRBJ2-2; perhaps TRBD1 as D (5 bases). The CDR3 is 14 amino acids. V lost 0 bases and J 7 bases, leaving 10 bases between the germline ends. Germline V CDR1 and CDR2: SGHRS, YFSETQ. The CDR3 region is CASSLEGHFGELFF. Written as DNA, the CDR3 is TGCGCCAGCAGCTTGGAAGGACATTTCGGGGAGCTGTTTTTT.